The 18 T cell receptor beta chains listed next were all sequenced from one sample in a study of cytomegalovirus exposure and HLA in healthy donors. 13 Jbeta primers and 60 Vbeta primers were used for the PCR. Sequenced by immunoSEQ multiplex PCR; TCRdb stores in-frame clones only, minus some. The table includes roughly 100,000 clones, approximately 84% detected once. The specimen was PBMCs. These receptors came from a woman between 18 and 29 years old in good health and CMV-seropositive.

This chain uses TRBV9 with TRBJ2-5; unclear D gene. The germline V gene encodes CDR1 SGDLS and CDR2 YYNGEE. The CDR3 has 14 residues. The V end was cut by 0 bases, the J end by 0 bases, with 6 bases between. CDR3 sequence reads: CASSVDYYQETQYF. The CDR3 bases are TGTGCCAGCAGCGTAGATTATTACCAAGAGACCCAGTACTTC.

A few counts support this clone. This chain connects TRBV7-6 to TRBJ2-1, with 8 bases that match TRBD2. The junction had 5 bases not matched to a gene; V was cut back by 1 base and J by 0 bases. The length of the CDR3 is 17 residues. Germline CDR1 SGHVS, CDR2 FNYEAQ. For the CDR3, the DNA is TGTGCCAGCAGCTTAGAAACCGGGACTAGCTCCTACAATGAGCAGTTCTTC. Encoded protein: CASSLETGTSSYNEQFF.

This sequence joins TRBV29-1 and TRBJ1-2; D not resolved. The V end lost 4 bases, the J end lost 4 bases, and 10 bases lay between the germline ends. Germline CDR1 and CDR2: SQVTM and ANQGSEA. The length of the CDR3 is 12 residues. The CDR3, as DNA: TGCAGCGTTGTTACAGATTTCTATGGCTACACCTTC. Protein: CSVVTDFYGYTF.

The chain has TRBV9 and TRBJ2-3, with D possibly matching TRBD2 (6 bases). CDR3 length: 16 residues. The germline V gene encodes CDR1 SGDLS and CDR2 YYNGEE. Trimming shortened V by 2 bases and J by 4 bases, and 17 bases separated the two germline ends. CDR3 bases: TGTGCCAGCAGCGTCCGCGGGGAGCCAGCCTCAGATACGCAGTATTTT. Amino acid sequence: CASSVRGEPASDTQYF.

The chain joins TRBV25-1 to TRBJ2-5; D remains unclear. V lost 3 bases and J 2 bases, leaving 16 bases between the germline ends. The CDR3 has 16 residues. Germline V lookup: CDR1 MGHDK, CDR2 SYGVNS. Here the CDR3 DNA reads TGTGCCAGCAGTGACCCCCGAAGACACCAACAAGAGACCCAGTACTTC. It specifies CASSDPRRHQQETQYF.

This rearrangement joins TRBV2 to TRBJ2-7; no firm D call. The germline gives CDR1 SNHLY, CDR2 FYNNEI. The CDR3 covers 11 residues. The CDR3 loop is CATRVTYEQYF. CDR3 in DNA: TGTGCGACAAGAGTTACCTACGAGCAGTACTTC.

The chain recombines TRBV5-1 with TRBJ2-7, with TRBD1 matching 7 bases. J gave up 2 bases and V 4 bases, and 6 bases lay outside the gene matches. Germline CDR1 reads SGHRS; CDR2 reads YFSETQ. The CDR3 sequence is 14 residues long. CDR3 DNA sequence: TGCGCCAGCAGCCTAGACAGGGACACCTACGAGCAGTACTTC. Translating it yields CASSLDRDTYEQYF.

The J gene is TRBJ2-7, the V gene TRBV7-9, with 8 bases aligning to TRBD1. Germline values: CDR1 SEHNR, CDR2 FQNEAQ (reference sequence). The length of the CDR3 is 15 residues. V was pared by 1 base and J by 5 bases, with 7 bases of the junction left unmatched. For the CDR3, the DNA is TGTGCCAGCAGCTTAGGACAGGGGTGGCTCGACGAGCAGTACTTC. This gives the protein CASSLGQGWLDEQYF.

The chain has TRBV4-1 and TRBJ1-3, with no clear D. V gave up 1 base and J gave up 0 bases, with 10 bases separating them. CDR3 length equals 16 residues. The V gene's germline CDR1 is MGHRA and CDR2 YSYEKL. This chain's CDR3 is CASSQAEEGSGNTIYF. For the CDR3, the DNA is TGCGCCAGCAGCCAAGCGGAGGAAGGCTCTGGAAACACCATATATTTT.

The chain joins TRBV7-9 to TRBJ2-3; weak D call: TRBD1 (7 bases). The germline gives CDR1 SEHNR, CDR2 FQNEAQ (reference sequence). This CDR3 has 15 residues. V was clipped by 3 bases and J by 5 bases, with 15 bases between them. CDR3 in DNA: TGTGCCAGCAGCTTTTCCAGGGGGGTAGGAGATACGCAGTATTTT. Translated: CASSFSRGVGDTQYF.

This clone appeared a few times. The chain has TRBV5-6 and TRBJ1-1; D call uncertain. The CDR3 runs 13 residues. The germline V and J ends were trimmed by 4 bases and 1 base, with 8 bases remaining between them. Per the germline V gene, CDR1 is SGHDT and CDR2 is YYEEEE. CDR3 in amino acids: CASSGVGNTEAFF. The CDR3 nucleotides are TGTGCCAGCAGCGGAGTTGGGAACACTGAAGCTTTCTTT.

The J gene is TRBJ1-1, the V gene TRBV10-1; 9 bases are shared with TRBD1. The CDR3 totals 16 residues. V gave up 0 bases and J gave up 6 bases; unmatched junction bases: 8. CDR1 is WNHNN, CDR2 SYGVQD, per germline (reference sequence). The CDR3 region has the DNA TGCGCCAGCAGTGAGTCCCCGGGACAGGGTCGGTCTGAAGCTTTCTTT. Translation: CASSESPGQGRSEAFF.

V gene TRBV5-1 combines with J gene TRBJ1-2; tentatively, D is TRBD1 (6 bases). Germline CDR1 SGHRS, CDR2 YFSETQ. This CDR3 is built from 13 residues. The V and J ends lost 2 bases and 4 bases respectively, with 9 bases between them. The CDR3 coding sequence is TGCGCCAGCAGCTTCGGGACACGCTATGGCTACACCTTC. Its translation is CASSFGTRYGYTF.

V usage is TRBV6-1 and J usage is TRBJ1-2; possible D gene TRBD1, 5 bases. Germline V gives CDR1 MNHNS, CDR2 SASEGT. V was trimmed by 4 bases and J by 7 bases, leaving 13 bases between them. The CDR3 runs to 13 residues. CDR3 loop: CASSAGGGGGYTF. CDR3 DNA sequence: TGTGCCAGCAGTGCCGGGGGAGGCGGTGGCTACACCTTC.

The chain uses TRBV7-9 and TRBJ2-1, with 12 bases lining up with TRBD2. Germline V lookup: CDR1 SEHNR, CDR2 FQNEAQ (reference sequence). V lost 5 bases and J lost 6; bases outside the gene matches: 5. This CDR3 region has 15 residues. CDR3 loop: CASSELAGGTNEQFF. CDR3 coding DNA: TGTGCCAGCAGCGAACTAGCGGGAGGCACCAATGAGCAGTTCTTC.

In the case of this clone: Other DNA sequences in the sample encode the same CDR3. V usage is TRBV28 and J usage is TRBJ2-7; 14 nucleotides agree with TRBD2. This CDR3 region has 15 residues. V lost 3 bases to trimming and J lost 3 bases; unmatched junction nucleotides: 1. The V gene's germline CDR1 is MDHEN and CDR2 SYDVKM. DNA of the CDR3: TGTGCCAGCAGTTTGGGGACTAGCGGGAGCTACGAGCAGTACTTC. Protein product: CASSLGTSGSYEQYF.

The rearrangement uses TRBV4-1 and TRBJ1-5; D gene unclear. Trimming pared 1 base from V and 4 bases from J, leaving 8 bases between. Per germline, CDR1 MGHRA and CDR2 YSYEKL. The CDR3 consists of 14 residues. The CDR3 spells CASSQVFGNQPQHF. The CDR3 nucleotides are TGCGCCAGCAGCCAAGTTTTCGGGAATCAGCCCCAGCATTTT.

This clone was seen a few times. The V call is TRBV10-2, the J call TRBJ2-5, with 11 bases matching TRBD2. The CDR3 contains 15 residues. Germline V gene sequence: CDR1 WSHSY, CDR2 SAAADI. With 2 bases clipped from V and 7 bases from J, the junction kept 6 bases outside the gene matches. The CDR3 nucleotides are TGCGCCAGCAGTGAGGGGCTAGCGGGAGGTGGGACCCAGTACTTC. This translates into CASSEGLAGGGTQYF.